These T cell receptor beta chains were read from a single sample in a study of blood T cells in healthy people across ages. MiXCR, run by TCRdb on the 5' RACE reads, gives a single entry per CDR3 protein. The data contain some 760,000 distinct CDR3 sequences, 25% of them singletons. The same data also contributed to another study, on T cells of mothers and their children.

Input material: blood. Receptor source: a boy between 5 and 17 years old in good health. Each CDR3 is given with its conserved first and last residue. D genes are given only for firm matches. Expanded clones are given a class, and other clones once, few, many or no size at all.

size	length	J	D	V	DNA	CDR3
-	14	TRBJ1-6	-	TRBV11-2	TGTGCCAGCAGCTTAATATCGAACAATTCACCCCTCCACTTT	CASSLISNNSPLHF
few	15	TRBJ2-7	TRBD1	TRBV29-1	TGCAGCGTACTCCCCGGGACAGGGGTTACCTACGAGCAGTACTTC	CSVLPGTGVTYEQYF
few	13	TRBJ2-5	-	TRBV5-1	TGCGCCAGCACCCCGGGGGCACAAGAGACCCAGTACTTC	CASTPGAQETQYF
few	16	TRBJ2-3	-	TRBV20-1	TGCAGTGCGCAGGGGGGGCGAGGCGGTTGGACAGATACGCAGTATTTT	CSAQGGRGGWTDTQYF
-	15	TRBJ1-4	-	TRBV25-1	TGTGCCAGCAGTGAACAGGGTTCAACTAATGAAAAACTGTTTTTT	CASSEQGSTNEKLFF
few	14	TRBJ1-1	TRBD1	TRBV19	TGTGCCAGTAGGATTAGGGGGCGAGGGGCTGAAGCTTTCTTT	CASRIRGRGAEAFF
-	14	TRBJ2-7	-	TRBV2	TGTGCCAGCAGCTGGACAGCCTACTCCTACGAGCAGTACTTC	CASSWTAYSYEQYF
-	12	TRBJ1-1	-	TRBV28	TGTGCCAGCAGTCGTTGGAACACTGAAGCTTTCTTT	CASSRWNTEAFF
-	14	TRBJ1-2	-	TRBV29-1	TGCAGCGTTCGGGATGCGGAGGATTTCTATGGCTACACCTTC	CSVRDAEDFYGYTF
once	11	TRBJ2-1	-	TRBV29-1	TGCAGCGTTGTTAGCACGGATGAGCAGTTCTTC	CSVVSTDEQFF
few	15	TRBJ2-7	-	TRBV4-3	TGCGCCAGCAGCCAAGTTGGCAGCGCGGACTACGAGCAGCACTTC	CASSQVGSADYEQHF
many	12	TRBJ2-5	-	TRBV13	TGTGCCAGCAGCTGGGACCGGGAGACCCAGTACTTC	CASSWDRETQYF
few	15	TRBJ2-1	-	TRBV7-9	TGTGCCAGCACCACTTCCGGGACATCGTTGAGTGAGCAGTTCTTC	CASTTSGTSLSEQFF
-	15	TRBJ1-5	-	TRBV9	TGTGCCAGCAGCGTAGAAGGCAGGGTGGGACAGCCCCAGCATTTT	CASSVEGRVGQPQHF
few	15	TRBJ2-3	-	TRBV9	TGTGCCAGCAGCGTCCCTCTGGGGAGCACAGATACGCAGTATTTT	CASSVPLGSTDTQYF
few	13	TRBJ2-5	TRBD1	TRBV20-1	TGCAGTGCTCCCGGGACAGGGTATGAGACCCAGTACTTC	CSAPGTGYETQYF
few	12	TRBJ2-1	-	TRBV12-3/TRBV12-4	TGTGCCAGCAGTTTCCTAGCGCCTGAGCAGTTCTTC	CASSFLAPEQFF
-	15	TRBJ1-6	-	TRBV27	TGTGCCAGCAGTTCGACAGGTTATATCAATTCACCCCTCCACTTT	CASSSTGYINSPLHF
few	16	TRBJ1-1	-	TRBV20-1	TGCAGTGCTAGAGATGCCAGGGGTGGTCAAAACACTGAAGCTTTCTTT	CSARDARGGQNTEAFF
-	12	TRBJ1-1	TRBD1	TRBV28	TGTGCCAGCAGTTTGGGACAGGGACAGGCTTTCTTT	CASSLGQGQAFF
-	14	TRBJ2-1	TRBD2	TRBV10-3	TGTGCCGCAAAGGAGCTAGCGGATTACAATGAGCAGTTCTTC	CAAKELADYNEQFF
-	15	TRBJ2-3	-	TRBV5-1	TGCGCCAGCAGCCCGCGGGCGGGGTACACAGATACGCAGTATTTT	CASSPRAGYTDTQYF
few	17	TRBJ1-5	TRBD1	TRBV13	TGTGCCAGCAGCTTAAGGGGGCAAGGAGGCAGCAATCAGCCCCAGCATTTT	CASSLRGQGGSNQPQHF
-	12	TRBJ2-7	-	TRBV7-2	TGTGCCAACAGCTTCGACAAATACGAGCAGTACTTC	CANSFDKYEQYF
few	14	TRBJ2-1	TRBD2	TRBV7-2	TGTGCCAGCAGCTTAAGACTAGCGGGATATGAGCAGTTCTTC	CASSLRLAGYEQFF
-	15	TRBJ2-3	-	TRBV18	TGTGCCAGCTCACCATCCGTTAGCAACGCAGATACGCAGTATTTT	CASSPSVSNADTQYF
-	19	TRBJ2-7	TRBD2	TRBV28	TGTGCCAGCAGTTTATCTAGCGGGAGACGGCTGGGAAGTTCCTACGAGCAGTACTTC	CASSLSSGRRLGSSYEQYF
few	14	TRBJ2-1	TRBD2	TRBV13	TGTGCCAGCAGCCCACGGGACTATTACAATGAGCAGTTCTTC	CASSPRDYYNEQFF
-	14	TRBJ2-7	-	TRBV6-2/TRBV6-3	TGTGCCAGCAGTTTCGGACCGGGAACCTACGAGCAGTACTTC	CASSFGPGTYEQYF
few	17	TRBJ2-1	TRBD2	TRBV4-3	TGCGCCAGCAGCCAAGATGGGACTAGCAGTGGTTACAATGAGCAGTTCTTC	CASSQDGTSSGYNEQFF
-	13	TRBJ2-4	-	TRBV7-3	TGTTCCAGCAGCTTATTAGCGGAGGACATTCAGTACTTC	CSSSLLAEDIQYF
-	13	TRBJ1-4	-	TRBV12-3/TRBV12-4	TGTGCCAGCAGTTTACTACAGGGTGGTAAACTGTTTTTT	CASSLLQGGKLFF
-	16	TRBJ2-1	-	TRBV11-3	TGTGCCAGCAGCTTAAGACTTCTGAGCTCCTACAATGAGCAGTTCTTC	CASSLRLLSSYNEQFF
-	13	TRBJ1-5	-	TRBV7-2	TGTGCCAGCAGCTTAGACAAGTATCAGCCCCAGCATTTT	CASSLDKYQPQHF
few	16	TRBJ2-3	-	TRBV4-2	TGCGCCAGCAGCCAAGATGTGGGCGGAGGCACAGATACGCAGTATTTT	CASSQDVGGGTDTQYF
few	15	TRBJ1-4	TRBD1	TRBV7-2	TGTGCCAGCAGCTTGGTACAGGGGAATGCTGAAAAACTGTTTTTT	CASSLVQGNAEKLFF
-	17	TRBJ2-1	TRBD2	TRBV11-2	TGTGCCAGCAGCACGATCCGGACTAGCGGGGGAAGGATCGAGCAGTTCTTC	CASSTIRTSGGRIEQFF
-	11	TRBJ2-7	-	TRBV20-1	TGCAGTGCTTTAAAGGTTTCCGAGCAGTACTTC	CSALKVSEQYF
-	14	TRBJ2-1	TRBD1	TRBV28	TGTGCCACAACCTGGGCAGGGGGCCACAATGAGCAGTTCTTC	CATTWAGGHNEQFF
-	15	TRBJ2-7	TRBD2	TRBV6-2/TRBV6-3	TGTGCCAGCCGTCTCTTAGCGGGCTCTACCTACGAGCAGTACTTC	CASRLLAGSTYEQYF
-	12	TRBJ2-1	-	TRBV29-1	TGCAGCGTTGGAGGGAGTCCCAATGAGCAGTTCTTC	CSVGGSPNEQFF
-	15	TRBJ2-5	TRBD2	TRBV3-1	TGTGCCAGCAGCCAAGGGATAGCGGGAGGAGAGACCCAGTACTTC	CASSQGIAGGETQYF
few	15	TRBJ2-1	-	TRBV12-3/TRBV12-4	TGTGCCAGCAGTTTCCTTAGCGGATCCTACAATGAGCAGTTCTTC	CASSFLSGSYNEQFF
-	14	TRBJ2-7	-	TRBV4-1	TGCGCCAGCAGCCAAAAGACGGCCTCCTACGAGCAGTACTTC	CASSQKTASYEQYF
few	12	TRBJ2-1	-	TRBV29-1	TGCAGCGGTGTGACTCTCTCGCCGGAGCAGTTCTTC	CSGVTLSPEQFF
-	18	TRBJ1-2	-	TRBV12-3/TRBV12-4	TGTGCCAGCACTCTAATTACGGGGCCCGGGATAGCTAACTATGGCTACACCTTC	CASTLITGPGIANYGYTF
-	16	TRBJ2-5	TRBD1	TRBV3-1	TGTGCCAGCAGCCAAGATCCCGACAGGGGCAAAGAGACCCAGTACTTC	CASSQDPDRGKETQYF
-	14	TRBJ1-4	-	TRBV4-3	TGCGCCAGCAGCCTACTACAGGGAGCTGAAAAACTGTTTTTT	CASSLLQGAEKLFF
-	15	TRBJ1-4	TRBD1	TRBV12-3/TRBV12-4	TGTGCCAGCAGTCCCCAAGGGACAGCTTATGAAAAACTGTTTTTT	CASSPQGTAYEKLFF
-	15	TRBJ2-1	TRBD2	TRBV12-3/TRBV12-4	TGTGCCAGCAGCCAACCTGGACTAGCGGACAATGAGCAGTTCTTC	CASSQPGLADNEQFF
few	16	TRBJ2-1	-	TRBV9	TGTGCCAGCAGCGTAACGGCGGGGCGGCAGATGGCGGAACTGGAATTC	CASSVTAGRQMAELEF
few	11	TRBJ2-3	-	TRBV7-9	TGTGCCAGCAGGGGGCTGGATACGCAGTATTTT	CASRGLDTQYF
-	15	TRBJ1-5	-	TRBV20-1	TGCAGTGCCGGGTCCTCCCAGGAAAAAGATCAGCCCCAGCATTTT	CSAGSSQEKDQPQHF
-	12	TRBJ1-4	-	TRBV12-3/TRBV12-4	TGTACCAGCAGTACAGGGTTTGAAAAACTGTTTTTT	CTSSTGFEKLFF
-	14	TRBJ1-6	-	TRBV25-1	TGTGCCAGCAGCGGTATGGCCTATAATTCACCCCTCCACTTT	CASSGMAYNSPLHF
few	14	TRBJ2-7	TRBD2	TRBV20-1	TGCAGTGCTGGGGTAGGGGCGGGAGTCTACGAGCAGTACTTC	CSAGVGAGVYEQYF
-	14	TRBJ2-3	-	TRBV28	TGTGCCAGCAGTCCCCTCGAGGGTCCAGATACGCAGTATTTT	CASSPLEGPDTQYF
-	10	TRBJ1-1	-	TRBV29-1	TGCAGCGGGGGGGGCACTGAAGCTTTCTTT	CSGGGTEAFF